Listed below are T cell receptor beta chains from one sample, sequenced in a study of T-cell reconstitution after alpha-beta-depleted transplantation in children. TCRdb reprocessed the PCR reads with MiXCR, giving one entry per CDR3 protein. The profile shows hundreds of thousands of distinct CDR3 sequences, roughly 17% of them singletons. The input for sequencing was PBMCs from the stem cell graft donor, taken from the stem cell graft. The receptor source for this set is a human donor who donated a stem cell graft to a child with acute myeloid leukemia. Each CDR3 is given with its conserved first and last residue. Fields, in order: J gene, D gene, V gene, clone size, CDR3 DNA, CDR3 protein. A D gene is named only where the DNA matches it firmly. Clone sizes are given selectively: once, few, many, or a class where the clone is expanded.

J: TRBJ2-5; D: .; V: TRBV5-5; size: few; DNA: TGTGCCAGCAGCTTGTTTTCCGCAGCCGACGGAGAGACCCAGTACTTC; CDR3: CASSLFSAADGETQYF
J: TRBJ1-1; D: .; V: TRBV6-2/TRBV6-3; size: few; DNA: TGTGCCAGCGCGAGTGGAGGAGCTGAAGCTTTCTTT; CDR3: CASASGGAEAFF
J: TRBJ2-5; D: .; V: TRBV12-3/TRBV12-4; size: few; DNA: TGTGCCAGCAGTTTAGGGGCCTCCCGGACCCAGTACTTC; CDR3: CASSLGASRTQYF
J: TRBJ1-2; D: .; V: TRBV5-6; size: few; DNA: TGTGCCAGCAGCTCGGGGACCTGGGGCTATGGCTACACCTTC; CDR3: CASSSGTWGYGYTF
J: TRBJ1-5; D: .; V: TRBV5-5; size: .; DNA: TGTGCCAGCAGCTTGGAGGTCACGGGGGCATATGGCAATCAGCCCCAGCATTTT; CDR3: CASSLEVTGAYGNQPQHF
J: TRBJ2-7; D: TRBD1; V: TRBV20-1; size: many; DNA: TGCAGTGCTAGAGATTGGGGGGGACAGGGAAGGGAGCAGTACTTC; CDR3: CSARDWGGQGREQYF
J: TRBJ1-5; D: .; V: TRBV20-1; size: many; DNA: TGCAGTGCTAGAGGGGGGAGCAGAAATCAGCCCCAGCATTTT; CDR3: CSARGGSRNQPQHF
J: TRBJ1-3; D: .; V: TRBV12-3/TRBV12-4; size: few; DNA: TGTGCCAGCAGTTTAGGTGGGGGCGACAGCGGAAATTTT; CDR3: CASSLGGGDSGNF
J: TRBJ1-2; D: .; V: TRBV12-3/TRBV12-4; size: many; DNA: TGTGCCAGCAGTAGGGGATCCTATGGCTACACCTTC; CDR3: CASSRGSYGYTF
J: TRBJ2-7; D: .; V: TRBV12-3/TRBV12-4; size: many; DNA: TGTGCCAGCAGTTTAGACGACTCCGAGCAGTACTTC; CDR3: CASSLDDSEQYF
J: TRBJ2-5; D: .; V: TRBV28; size: few; DNA: TGTGCCAGCAGTTTTATCCAGGGGCCAGGGGAGACCCAGTACTTC; CDR3: CASSFIQGPGETQYF
J: TRBJ1-1; D: .; V: TRBV20-1; size: many; DNA: TGCAGTGCGAGGACAGCCCAAGCTGAAGCTTTCTTT; CDR3: CSARTAQAEAFF
J: TRBJ2-7; D: .; V: TRBV7-6; size: few; DNA: TGTGCCAGCAGCCAAGGACGGATAGGGCCCAACGAGCAGTACTTC; CDR3: CASSQGRIGPNEQYF
J: TRBJ2-2; D: .; V: TRBV15; size: many; DNA: TGTGCCACCAGCAGCCTTACCGGGGAGCTGTTTTTT; CDR3: CATSSLTGELFF
J: TRBJ2-3; D: TRBD1; V: TRBV6-1; size: .; DNA: TGTGCCAGCAGCCAGACAGGGTTTCCAGATACGCAGTATTTT; CDR3: CASSQTGFPDTQYF